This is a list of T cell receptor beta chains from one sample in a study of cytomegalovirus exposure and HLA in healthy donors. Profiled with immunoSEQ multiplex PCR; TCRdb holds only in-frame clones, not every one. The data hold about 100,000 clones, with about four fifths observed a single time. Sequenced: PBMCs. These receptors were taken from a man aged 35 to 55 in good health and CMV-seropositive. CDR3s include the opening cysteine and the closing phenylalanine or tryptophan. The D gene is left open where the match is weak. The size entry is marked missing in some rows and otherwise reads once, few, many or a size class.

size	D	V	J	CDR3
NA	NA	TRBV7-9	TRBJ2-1	CASSGSLRAGGWFF
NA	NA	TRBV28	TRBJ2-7	CAVRPGDYEQYF
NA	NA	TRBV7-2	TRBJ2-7	CASSPGGPVGEQYF
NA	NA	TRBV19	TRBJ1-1	CASSIPLTVGNTEAFF
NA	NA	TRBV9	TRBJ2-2	CASSGGRGSGELFF
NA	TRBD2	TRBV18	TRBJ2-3	CASSSTSGARDTQYF
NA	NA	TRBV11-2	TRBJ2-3	CASSSRTDTQYF
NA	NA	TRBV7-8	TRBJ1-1	CASIRRGGNTEAFF
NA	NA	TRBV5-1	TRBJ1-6	CASSRTGISYNSPLHF
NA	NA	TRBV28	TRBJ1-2	CASSRYGYTF
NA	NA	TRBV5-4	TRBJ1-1	CASSLDRAGTEAFF
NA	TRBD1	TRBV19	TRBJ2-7	CASSSGTGASYEQYF
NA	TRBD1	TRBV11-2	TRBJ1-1	CASTPGRGIREAFF
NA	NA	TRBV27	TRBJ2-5	CATRGGETQYF
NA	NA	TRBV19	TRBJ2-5	CASSIDYNQETQYF
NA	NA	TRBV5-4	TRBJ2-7	CASSTDGGAHEQYF
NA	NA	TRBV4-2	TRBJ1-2	CASSEPDRPNYGYTF
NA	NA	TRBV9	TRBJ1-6	CASSPYGSSSSPLHF
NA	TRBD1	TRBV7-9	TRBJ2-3	CASSRGQGDPGDTQYF
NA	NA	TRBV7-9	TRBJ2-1	CASSFTGLSDEQFF
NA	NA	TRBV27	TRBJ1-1	CASTSQGANTEAFF
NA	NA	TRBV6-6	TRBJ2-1	CASMQGRHNEQFF
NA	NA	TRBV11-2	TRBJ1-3	CASSLKLYSGNTIYF
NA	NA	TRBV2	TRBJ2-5	CASSRAGEETQYF
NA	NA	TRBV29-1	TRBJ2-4	CSVESVAKNIQYF
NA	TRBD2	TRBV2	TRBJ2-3	CASRRTSGGLDTQYF
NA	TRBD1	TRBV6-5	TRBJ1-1	CASSYKDRGNTEAFF
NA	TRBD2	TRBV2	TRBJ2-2	CASRGTSGDTGELFF
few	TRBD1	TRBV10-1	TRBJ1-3	CASSESTGAGNTIYF
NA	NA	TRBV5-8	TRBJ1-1	CASRTTGVEAFF
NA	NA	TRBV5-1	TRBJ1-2	CASKRTDHSDYGYTF
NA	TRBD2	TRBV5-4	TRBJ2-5	CASSWSLGGSETQYF
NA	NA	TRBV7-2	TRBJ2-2	CASSLSVSRGTGELFF
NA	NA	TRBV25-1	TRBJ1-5	CASSESGGAEQPQHF
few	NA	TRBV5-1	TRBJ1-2	CASRSEVGVYGYTF
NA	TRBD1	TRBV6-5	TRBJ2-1	CASSNPTGRRQFF
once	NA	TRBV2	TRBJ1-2	CASSGTLYGYTF
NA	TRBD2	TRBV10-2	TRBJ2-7	CASSATSGGAYEQYF
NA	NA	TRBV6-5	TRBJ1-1	CASSYRGSEAFF
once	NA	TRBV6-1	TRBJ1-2	CASSTPGYGYTF
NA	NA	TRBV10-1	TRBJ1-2	CASSDGGGRANYGYTF
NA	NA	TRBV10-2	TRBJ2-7	CASSQGHEQYF
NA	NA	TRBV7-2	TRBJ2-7	CASSPGLLGEQYF
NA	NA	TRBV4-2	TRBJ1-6	CASSRGNSPLHF
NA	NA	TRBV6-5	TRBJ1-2	CASSYGTRGNYGYTF
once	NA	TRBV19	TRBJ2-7	CASSIVGGTYEQYF
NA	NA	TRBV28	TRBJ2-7	CASSLGPEYEQYF
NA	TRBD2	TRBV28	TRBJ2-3	CASSGRAVDTQYF
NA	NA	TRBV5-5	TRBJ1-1	CASSLGWQNTEAFF
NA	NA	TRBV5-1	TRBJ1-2	CASSYSGETNYGYTF
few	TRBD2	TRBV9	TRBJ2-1	CASSRSLAGGPLTYNEQFF